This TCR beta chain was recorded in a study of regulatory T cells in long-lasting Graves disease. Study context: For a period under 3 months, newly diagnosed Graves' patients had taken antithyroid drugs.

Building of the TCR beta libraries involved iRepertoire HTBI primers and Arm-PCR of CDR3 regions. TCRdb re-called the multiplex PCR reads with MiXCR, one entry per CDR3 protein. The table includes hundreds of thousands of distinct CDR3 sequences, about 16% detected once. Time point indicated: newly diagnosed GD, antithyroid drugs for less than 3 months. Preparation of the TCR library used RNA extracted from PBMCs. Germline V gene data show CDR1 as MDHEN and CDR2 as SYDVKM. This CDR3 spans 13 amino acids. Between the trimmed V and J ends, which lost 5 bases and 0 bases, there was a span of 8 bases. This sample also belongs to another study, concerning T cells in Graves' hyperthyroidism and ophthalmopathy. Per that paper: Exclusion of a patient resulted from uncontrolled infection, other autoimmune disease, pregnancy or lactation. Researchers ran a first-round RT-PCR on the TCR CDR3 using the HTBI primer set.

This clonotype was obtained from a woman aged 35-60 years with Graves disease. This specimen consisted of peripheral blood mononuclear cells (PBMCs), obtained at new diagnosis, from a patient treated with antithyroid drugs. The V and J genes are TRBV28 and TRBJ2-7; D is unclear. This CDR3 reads CASSDVSSYEQYF. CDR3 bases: TGTGCCAGCAGTGACGTGTCCTCCTACGAGCAGTACTTC.